This T cell receptor (beta chain) stems from a study of tissue T cells after allogeneic stem cell transplantation. Profiling relied on immunoSEQ multiplex PCR, and the TCRdb table lists in-frame clones only, not all of them. The repertoire has several thousand clones, about two thirds of them found once; the top ten carry 15% to 20%. Comparators without hematopoietic cell transplant had other cancers, at least five gastrointestinal samples, and no known gastrointestinal disease. Study-wide findings and caveats: Motif-based clustering found tissue-specific repertoire signatures shared across patients, though few clones were shared. Within patients, tissue anatomy strongly shaped TCR repertoire composition.

This clone was seen only a few times. The antigen is undetermined. This TCR was sampled from a male donor aged 60 or older with lung cancer. This specimen was tissue from the right colon, taken at autopsy.

The CDR3 DNA follows: TGTGCCAGCAGTGAAAAGGGACACTACTTCCACACTGAAGCTTTCTTT. The encoded protein is CASSEKGHYFHTEAFF. The gene calls are TRBV6-1 and TRBJ1-1, with a tentative D call TRBD1 (6 bases). The V and J ends lost 2 bases and 3 bases respectively, with 16 bases between them. The CDR3 length is 16 residues. CDR1 is MNHNS, CDR2 SASEGT, per germline.